A single sample is the source of the 30 T cell receptor beta chains below, sequenced in a study of regulatory T cells in long-lasting Graves disease. Sequencing libraries for TCR beta were prepared with iRepertoire HTBI primers and Arm-PCR of CDR3 regions. TCRdb re-analysed the multiplex PCR reads in MiXCR, keeping a single row per CDR3 protein. The table records 450,000 to 700,000 distinct CDR3 sequences, approximately 15% of them present only once. Noted time point: newly diagnosed GD, antithyroid drugs for less than 3 months. From RNA extracted from PBMCs, the TCR library was made. A further study also used this sample, focusing on T cells in Graves' hyperthyroidism and ophthalmopathy.

The material sequenced was peripheral blood mononuclear cells (PBMCs), taken at new diagnosis, from a patient treated with antithyroid drugs. The receptors stem from a man aged 30-40 years with Graves disease.

Many counts were recorded for this clonotype. The chain has TRBV5-1 and TRBJ2-7; TRBD2 matches 7 bases. The junction had 6 bases not matched to a gene; V was cut back by 0 bases and J by 9 bases. The CDR3 has 13 amino acids. The germline gives CDR1 SGHRS, CDR2 YFSETQ. The CDR3 region has the DNA TGCGCCAGCAGCTTGGATCAGGGAGGGCGGCAGTACTTC. Its translation is CASSLDQGGRQYF.

Notes on this clonotype: A read error is the likely source, as a far larger clone sits one nucleotide away. The chain uses TRBV2 and TRBJ1-1, with a weak D call TRBD1 (6 bases). Germline loops: CDR1 SNHLY, CDR2 FYNNEI. This CDR3 comprises 13 residues. The CDR3 here is CASSRQENAEAFF. DNA for the CDR3: TGTGCCAGCAGTAGACAGGAGAACGCTGAAGCTTTCTTT.

This clonotype was observed at least ten times. V and J are TRBV29-1 and TRBJ2-2; perhaps TRBD1 as D (7 bases). V was clipped by 6 bases and J by 5 bases, with 13 bases between them. The CDR3 length is 13 residues. The germline V gene has CDR1 SQVTM and CDR2 ANQGSEA. The CDR3 DNA sequence: TGCAGCGTCCAGGCAGGGGGGACCGGGGAGCTGTTTTTT. It specifies CSVQAGGTGELFF.

This clonotype was counted between two and nine times. The chain joins TRBV20-1 to TRBJ2-2; the match to TRBD2 covers 12 bases. The CDR3 is 15 residues long. V dropped 1 base and J dropped 6; count of bases not matched to a gene: 3. Germline CDR1 DFQATT, CDR2 SNEGSKA (reference sequence). CDR3 sequence reads: CSARASSGRAGELFF. The DNA for the CDR3 is TGCAGTGCTAGAGCCTCTAGCGGGAGGGCCGGGGAGCTGTTTTTT.

This clonotype occurred a few times. A much larger clonotype is one base distant, so this may be a read error. The chain combines TRBV7-2 with TRBJ1-1; no reliable D call. Trimming cost V 2 bases and J 7 bases, with 14 bases left between them. Germline CDR1 and CDR2: SGHTA and FQGNSA. The CDR3 runs 14 residues. As DNA, the CDR3 is TGTGCCAGCAGCTTAAGGTCTGAGGCCCATGAAGCTTTCTTT. It codes for CASSLRSEAHEAFF.

This clonotype was seen repeatedly, ten times or more. This chain links TRBV20-1 with TRBJ2-2; D is unresolved. The CDR3 is 13 amino acids. The V end lost 4 bases, the J end lost 6 bases, and 12 bases lay between the germline ends. Germline assignment: CDR1 DFQATT and CDR2 SNEGSKA (reference sequence). The CDR3 sequence: CSATEPYPGELFF. CDR3 coding DNA: TGCAGTGCTACAGAACCTTACCCCGGGGAGCTGTTTTTT.

There are many counts of this clonotype. The rearrangement joins TRBV19 to TRBJ2-3; the match to TRBD2 covers 7 bases. V was pared by 4 bases and J by 5 bases, with 6 bases of the junction left unmatched. Germline V gene lookup returns CDR1 LNHDA and CDR2 SQIVND (reference sequence). This CDR3 spans 14 amino acids. The CDR3 protein is CASSSGSVRDTQYF. DNA of the CDR3: TGTGCCAGTAGTAGCGGGAGTGTTAGAGATACGCAGTATTTT.

This clonotype was seen at least ten times. The gene calls are TRBV6-4 and TRBJ1-2; possibly TRBD1 for D (5 bases). Germline CDR1 and CDR2: MRHNA and SNTAGT. Between the trimmed V and J ends, which lost 3 bases and 6 bases, there was a span of 14 bases. This CDR3 contains 14 residues. This CDR3 is CASSEGRDYHGYTF. The CDR3 nucleotides are TGTGCCAGCAGTGAGGGCAGGGATTATCATGGCTACACCTTC.

Turning to this clonotype: One base away lies a much larger clone, so this may be a sequencing read error. The chain links TRBV6-1 to TRBJ2-7, with 7 bases aligning to TRBD2. The germline CDR1 and CDR2 sequences are MNHNS and SASEGT. CDR3 length: 15 residues. CDR3 sequence reads: CASSEGLADGYERYF. CDR3 bases: TGTGCCAGCAGTGAAGGTCTAGCGGACGGTTACGAGCGGTACTTC.

This clonotype was observed many times. The chain employs TRBV20-1 and TRBJ2-1; 10 nucleotides align to TRBD2. This CDR3 has 15 residues. CDR1 DFQATT and CDR2 SNEGSKA come from the germline V gene (reference sequence). V lost 4 bases and J lost 0; bases outside the gene matches: 3. CDR3 residues: CSANSGRISYNEQFF. CDR3 bases: TGCAGTGCTAATAGCGGGAGGATCTCCTACAATGAGCAGTTCTTC.

This clonotype was counted a few times. The chain couples TRBV5-1 to TRBJ2-3; TRBD2 agrees at 8 bases. CDR1 SGHRS and CDR2 YFSETQ come from the germline V gene. The CDR3 contains 15 residues. Trimming removed 0 bases from V and 7 bases from J; junction bases left unmatched: 7. CDR3 bases: TGCGCCAGCAGCTTGGAAGCGGGAGTGGGAAATACGCAGTATTTT. Protein sequence: CASSLEAGVGNTQYF.

This clonotype was picked up a small number of times. This rearrangement joins TRBV28 to TRBJ1-4; the D is unclear. This CDR3 is 12 amino acids long. Per the germline V gene, CDR1 is MDHEN and CDR2 is SYDVKM. The V gene lost 5 bases and the J gene lost 8 bases, with 9 bases spanning the gap. The chain's CDR3 is CASSGWVEKLFF. Written as DNA, the CDR3 is TGTGCCAGCAGTGGGTGGGTGGAAAAACTGTTTTTT.

At least ten counts were recorded for this clonotype. V gene TRBV12-3 or TRBV12-4 combines with J gene TRBJ1-5, with D unresolved. Trimming stripped 5 bases from V and 0 bases from J, with 17 bases between. The length of the CDR3 is 17 residues. As DNA, the CDR3 is TGTGCCAGCAGTCCCATTGAGCTTCTGTCTAGCAATCAGCCCCAGCATTTT. Translated: CASSPIELLSSNQPQHF.

In this sample, this clonotype turned up many times. The chain recombines TRBV20-1 with TRBJ2-1; 12 bases agree with TRBD2. The CDR3 contains 15 residues. V dropped 3 bases and J dropped 7; count of bases not matched to a gene: 7. Looked up from germline, CDR1 is DFQATT and CDR2 is SNEGSKA (reference sequence). CDR3 amino acids: CSASEGTSGRNEQFF. The CDR3 DNA sequence: TGCAGTGCTAGTGAAGGTACTAGCGGGAGGAATGAGCAGTTCTTC.

Ten or more counts support this clonotype. This chain connects TRBV12-3 or TRBV12-4 to TRBJ1-6; no clear D. The CDR3 is 13 amino acids. Trimming stripped 3 bases from V and 1 base from J, with 1 base between. The CDR3 is CASSLSYNSPLHF. CDR3 sequence (DNA): TGTGCCAGCAGTTTGTCCTATAATTCACCCCTCCACTTT.

In this sample, this clonotype turned up many times. V is TRBV7-8 and J is TRBJ2-3; TRBD2 matches 13 bases. There are 14 residues in the CDR3. The germline CDR1 and CDR2 sequences are SGHVS and FQNEAQ. Germline trimming cut 5 bases from V and 6 bases from J; bases unmatched to any gene: 2. The CDR3 coding sequence is TGTGCCAGCAGCCGGACTAGCGGGAGCGATACGCAGTATTTT. Amino acid sequence: CASSRTSGSDTQYF. Using reference TRBV7-8 and TRBJ2-3 for the parts outside the CDR3, the full variable domain is GAGVSQSPRYKVAKRGQDVALRCDPISGHVSLFWYQQALGQGPEFLTYFQNEAQLDKSGLPSDRFFAERPEGSVSTLKIQRTQQEDSAVYLCASSRTSGSDTQYFGPGTRLTVL.

This clonotype was seen a few times. The genes are TRBV19 and TRBJ1-5; D is perhaps TRBD1 (5 bases). V gave up 8 bases and J gave up 6 bases, with 11 bases separating them. The V gene's germline CDR1 is LNHDA and CDR2 SQIVND (reference sequence). The CDR3 extends over 12 amino acids. The CDR3 nucleotides are TGTGCCAGTCGGGGACCCGGTCAGCCCCAGCATTTT. The encoded protein is CASRGPGQPQHF.

At least ten counts were recorded for this clonotype. This chain joins TRBV12-3 or TRBV12-4 and TRBJ2-7; a weak D match, TRBD2 (6 bases). CDR3 length: 12 amino acids. Trimming left V 8 bases short and J 2 bases short, with 10 bases between. The CDR3 sequence is CASLGGTYEQYF. The CDR3 nucleotides are TGTGCCAGCCTAGGAGGGACCTACGAGCAGTACTTC.

Remarks on this clonotype: It may be a read error: a sequence one base away is much more abundant. The chain employs TRBV6-5 and TRBJ1-2; possible D gene TRBD1, 5 bases. The CDR3 covers 14 residues. Germline V CDR1 and CDR2: MNHEY, SVGAGI. V lost 0 bases, J lost 7 bases, and 12 bases lay in between. CDR3 amino acids: CASSYSPGGRGYTF. DNA of the CDR3: TGTGCCAGCAGTTACTCGCCCGGGGGTCGTGGCTACACCTTC.

This clonotype came up many times. The rearrangement links TRBV20-1 to TRBJ2-7; no definite D call. The CDR3 runs 11 residues. V was shortened by 5 bases and J by 6 bases, with 11 bases between the two germline ends. Germline V CDR1 and CDR2: DFQATT, SNEGSKA (reference sequence). As DNA, the CDR3 is TGCAGTGCTGGTGATTCCCGCGAGCAGTACTTC. It specifies CSAGDSREQYF.

This clonotype was recorded a few times. The rearrangement uses TRBV19 and TRBJ2-1; 8 positions match TRBD1. Trimming took 0 bases from V and 0 from J; bases not matched to a gene: 4. CDR1 is LNHDA, CDR2 SQIVND, per germline (reference sequence). The CDR3 is 17 residues long. The CDR3 DNA is TGTGCCAGTAGTATAGACGACAGGGGTCTCTCCTACAATGAGCAGTTCTTC. This gives the protein CASSIDDRGLSYNEQFF. The full variable domain, in which reference TRBV19 and TRBJ2-1 provide the parts outside the CDR3, is DGGITQSPKYLFRKEGQNVTLSCEQNLNHDAMYWYRQDPGQGLRLIYYSQIVNDFQKGDIAEGYSVSREKKESFPLTVTSAQKNPTAFYLCASSIDDRGLSYNEQFFGPGTRLTVL.

This chain uses TRBV5-6 with TRBJ1-6; 10 positions match TRBD1. Germline CDR1 SGHDT, CDR2 YYEEEE. CDR3 length equals 18 residues. The V gene end was trimmed by 4 bases and the J gene end by 4 bases; junction bases not matched to a gene: 11. CDR3 sequence reads: CASSLRQGARHYNSPLHF. The CDR3, as DNA: TGTGCCAGCAGCCTAAGACAGGGGGCCCGCCATTATAATTCACCCCTCCACTTT.

The chain's CDR3 is CASSSIAGVHSYNEQFF. CDR3 DNA: TGTGCCAGTAGTTCGATAGCGGGAGTCCACTCCTACAATGAGCAGTTCTTC. The chain joins TRBV19 to TRBJ2-1, with 9 bases lining up with TRBD2. The length of the CDR3 is 17 residues. V lost 5 bases, J lost 0 bases, and 8 bases stayed unmatched. CDR1 is LNHDA, CDR2 SQIVND, per germline (reference sequence).

This clonotype came up many times. The genes are TRBV6-2 or TRBV6-3 and TRBJ2-7; 8 bases agree with TRBD2. Germline-derived CDR1 and CDR2 are MNHEY and SVGEGT. The CDR3 totals 13 residues. After removal of 5 bases from V and 10 bases from J, the junction contained 10 bases not matched to a gene. In DNA, the CDR3 is TGTGCCAGCAGTGAGGTCCTAGCGGGCCCACAGTACTTC. This codes for CASSEVLAGPQYF.

This clonotype has only a few counts. The chain is built from TRBV11-2 and TRBJ2-3; D possibly corresponds to TRBD2 (6 bases). The assigned J gene may be wrong: the sequence end matches TRBJ2-5 better. The CDR3 has 15 residues. Germline V gives CDR1 SGHAT, CDR2 FQNNGV. The CDR3 protein is CASSQGDLEWETQYF. For the CDR3, the DNA is TGTGCCAGCAGCCAAGGGGACTTGGAGTGGGAGACCCAGTACTTC.

This clonotype was observed a few times. CDR3 coding DNA: TGTGCCAGTAGTATAGATCTGGGGGAGACCCAGTACTTC. It is translated as CASSIDLGETQYF. The V call is TRBV19, the J call TRBJ2-5, with D unresolved. Germline assignment: CDR1 LNHDA and CDR2 SQIVND (reference sequence). The CDR3 is 13 amino acids. The V end lost 0 bases, the J end lost 5 bases, and 7 bases lay between the germline ends.

This clonotype was observed many times. J is TRBJ2-5 and V is TRBV4-1; D assignment may be TRBD1 or TRBD2 (6 bases each). Germline V gives CDR1 MGHRA, CDR2 YSYEKL. V lost 0 bases and J 7 bases, leaving 18 bases between the germline ends. The CDR3 spans 16 residues. In DNA form, the CDR3 reads TGCGCCAGCAGCCAAGAGCCGGGGGCAGGGAAGGCGACCCAGTACTTC. Translating gives CASSQEPGAGKATQYF.

This clonotype was detected many times. The chain is built from TRBV27 and TRBJ2-1; the match to TRBD1 covers 8 bases. The V gene end was trimmed by 7 bases and the J gene end by 6 bases; junction bases not matched to a gene: 11. Germline CDR1 and CDR2: MNHEY and SMNVEV (reference sequence). This CDR3 comprises 15 residues. The DNA of the CDR3 is TGTGCCAGCACCTTCCAGGGGGCCGAGGGCAATGAGCAGTTCTTC. Translated, it gives CASTFQGAEGNEQFF.

This clonotype was seen at least ten times. The chain joins TRBV29-1 to TRBJ1-1, with 11 bases fitting TRBD1. This CDR3 is 16 amino acids long. Germline V gene sequence: CDR1 SQVTM, CDR2 ANQGSEA. The trim removed 7 bases at V and 3 bases at J, leaving 13 bases unmatched. The CDR3 DNA reads TGCAGCGATATCGGGACAGGGGGAAGTCGGGACACTGAAGCTTTCTTT. Translation: CSDIGTGGSRDTEAFF.

This clonotype was observed a few times. This rearrangement joins TRBV19 to TRBJ1-5; 8 nucleotides align to TRBD1. This CDR3 has 15 residues. Germline loops: CDR1 LNHDA, CDR2 SQIVND (reference sequence). Losses at the gene ends were 1 base for V and 3 bases for J; bases not matched to a gene: 2. The CDR3 nucleotides are TGTGCCAGTAGTATAGGCAGGGGGCTCAATCAGCCCCAGCATTTT. Its translation is CASSIGRGLNQPQHF.